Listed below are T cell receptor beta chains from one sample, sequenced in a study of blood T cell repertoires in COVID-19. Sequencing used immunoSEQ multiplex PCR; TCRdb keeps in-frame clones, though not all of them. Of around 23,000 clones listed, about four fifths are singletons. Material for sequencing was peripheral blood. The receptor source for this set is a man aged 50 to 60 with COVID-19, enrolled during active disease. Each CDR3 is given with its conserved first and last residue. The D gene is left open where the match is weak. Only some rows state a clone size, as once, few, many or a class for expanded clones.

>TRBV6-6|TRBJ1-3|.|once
CASSYLVSAGNTIYF
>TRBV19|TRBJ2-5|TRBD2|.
CASSPTSANQETQYF
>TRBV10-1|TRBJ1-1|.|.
CASSEQPMNTEAFF
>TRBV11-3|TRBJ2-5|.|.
CASSIAEGAQETQYF
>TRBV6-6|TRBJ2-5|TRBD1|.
CASSRRGRVEETQYF
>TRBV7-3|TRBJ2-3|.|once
CGDGGTDTQYF
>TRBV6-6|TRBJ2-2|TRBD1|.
CASKIQGAGTGELFF
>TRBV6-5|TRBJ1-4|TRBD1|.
CASRARTGLEKLFF
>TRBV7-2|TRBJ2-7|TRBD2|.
CASSRTSVSYEQYF
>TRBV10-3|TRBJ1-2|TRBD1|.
CAIRKDRATYGYTF
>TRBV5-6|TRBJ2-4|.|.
CASSFPDRRNIQYF
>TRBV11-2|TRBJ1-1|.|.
CASSPRGHLGAEAFF
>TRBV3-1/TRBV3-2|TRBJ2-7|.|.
CASSHTGTLSSYEQYF
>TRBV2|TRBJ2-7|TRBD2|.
CASTWTSSYEQYF
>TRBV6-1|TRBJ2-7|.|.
CASSEWLENYEQYF
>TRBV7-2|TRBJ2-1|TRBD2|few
CASSLRTRNEQFF
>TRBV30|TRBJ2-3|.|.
CAWSVYNTQYF
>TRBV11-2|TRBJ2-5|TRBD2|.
CASSSLAGPQETQYF
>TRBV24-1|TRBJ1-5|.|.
CATSERSNQPQHF
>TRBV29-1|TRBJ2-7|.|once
CSVAQGISYEQYF
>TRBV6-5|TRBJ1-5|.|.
CASSIDNSNQPQHF
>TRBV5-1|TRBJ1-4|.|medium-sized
CASSLGQAEKLFF
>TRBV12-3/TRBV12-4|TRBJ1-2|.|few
CASSLRGGYGYTF
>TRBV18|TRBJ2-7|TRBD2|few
CASSPGTSGRNEQYF
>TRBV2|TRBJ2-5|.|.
CASTADSPQETQYF
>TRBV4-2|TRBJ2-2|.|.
CASSQGGGPTGELFF
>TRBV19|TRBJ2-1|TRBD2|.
CASSIRSSGGSYNEQFF
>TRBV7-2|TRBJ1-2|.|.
CASSSSEGGVLGYTF
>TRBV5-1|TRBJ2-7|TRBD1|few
CASSLAPGQGAPRHEQYF
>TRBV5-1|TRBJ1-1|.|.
CASFLMGGGTMAEAFF
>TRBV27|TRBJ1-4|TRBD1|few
CASSQGQGWGEKLFF
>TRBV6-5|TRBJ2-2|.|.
CASSRSGTGELFF
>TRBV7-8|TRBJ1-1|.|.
CASSLQGLGFF
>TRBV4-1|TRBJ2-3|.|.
CASSRGTPSTDTQYF
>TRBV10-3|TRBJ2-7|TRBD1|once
CAISEPTGGRSYEQYF
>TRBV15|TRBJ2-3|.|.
CATSRDPQDTQYF
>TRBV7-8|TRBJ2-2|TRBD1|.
CASSPGTGGGGELFF
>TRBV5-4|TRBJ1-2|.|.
CASSSGINYGYTF
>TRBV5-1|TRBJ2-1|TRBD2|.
CASSLGSGTSGGLYEQFF
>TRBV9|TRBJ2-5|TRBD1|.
CASSVRQGVGETQYF
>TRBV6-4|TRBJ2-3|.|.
CASLWDRVGTSIDTQYF